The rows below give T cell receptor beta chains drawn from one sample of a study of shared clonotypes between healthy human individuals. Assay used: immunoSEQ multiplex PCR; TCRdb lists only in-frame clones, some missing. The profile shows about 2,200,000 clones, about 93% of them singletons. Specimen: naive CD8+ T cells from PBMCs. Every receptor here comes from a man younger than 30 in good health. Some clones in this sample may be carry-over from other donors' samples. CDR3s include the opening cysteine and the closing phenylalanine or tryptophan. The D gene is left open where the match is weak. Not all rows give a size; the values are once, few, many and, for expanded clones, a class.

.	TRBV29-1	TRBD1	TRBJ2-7	CSVEPYRGRDYEQYF	TGCAGCGTTGAACCTTACAGGGGTCGAGACTACGAGCAGTACTTC
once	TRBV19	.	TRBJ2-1	CASSIGVQGYNEQFF	TGTGCCAGTAGTATAGGGGTACAGGGCTACAATGAGCAGTTCTTC
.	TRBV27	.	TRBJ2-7	CASSLQGSPYEQYF	TGTGCCAGCAGCCTACAGGGATCCCCCTACGAGCAGTACTTC
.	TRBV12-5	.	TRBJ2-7	CASGRGVGYEQYF	TGTGCTAGTGGACGAGGGGTCGGCTACGAGCAGTACTTC
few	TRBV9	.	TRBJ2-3	CASSGLRRSADTQYF	TGTGCCAGCAGCGGGCTCAGGAGGAGTGCAGATACGCAGTATTTT
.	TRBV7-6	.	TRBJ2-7	CASSLVAAYGEQYF	TGTGCCAGCAGCTTAGTAGCAGCCTATGGCGAGCAGTACTTC
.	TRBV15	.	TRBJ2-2	CATSTGRLNTGELFF	TGTGCCACCAGCACCGGAAGGCTGAACACCGGGGAGCTGTTTTTT
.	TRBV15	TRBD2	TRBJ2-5	CATSRGATVLAESQETQYF	TGTGCCACCAGCAGAGGTGCGACGGTCCTAGCGGAGAGCCAAGAGACCCAGTACTTC
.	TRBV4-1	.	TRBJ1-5	CASSQDRRDRNQPQHF	TGCGCCAGCAGCCAAGATCGGAGGGACCGCAATCAGCCCCAGCATTTT
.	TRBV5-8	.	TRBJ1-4	CASSLVFGEKLFF	TGTGCCAGCAGCTTGGTTTTTGGGGAAAAACTGTTTTTT
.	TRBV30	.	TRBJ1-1	CACEEGMNTEAFF	TGTGCCTGTGAAGAGGGGATGAACACTGAAGCTTTCTTT
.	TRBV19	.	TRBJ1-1	CASRSGFLTEAFF	TGTGCCAGTAGATCAGGGTTCCTCACTGAAGCTTTCTTT